The next 31 T cell receptor beta chains were all read from a single sample in a study of blood T cell repertoires in COVID-19. Some clones are missing from TCRdb's copy, which holds only in-frame ones; the method was immunoSEQ multiplex PCR. The data hold roughly 310,000 clones, with 85% to 90% observed a single time. The sequencing sample was made of peripheral blood. These receptors originate from a woman in her forties or fifties with active or convalescent COVID-19.

CDR3 sequence reads: CASSLGQTTYNEQFF. CDR3 nucleotides: TGTGCCAGCTCACTGGGACAGACCACCTACAATGAGCAGTTCTTC. The chain links TRBV18 to TRBJ2-1, with 7 bases aligning to TRBD1. The CDR3 is made up of 15 amino acids. V lost 4 bases, J lost 2 bases, and 5 bases stayed unmatched. Germline CDR1 is KGHSH and CDR2 is LQKENI.

This chain links TRBV24-1 with TRBJ2-2, with D maybe TRBD1 (5 bases). V lost 4 bases and J 4 bases, leaving 12 bases between the germline ends. CDR1 KGHDR and CDR2 SFDVKD come from the germline V gene. The CDR3 runs to 15 residues. CDR3 amino acids: CATSDRAPGTGELFF. The CDR3 DNA follows: TGTGCCACCAGTGACAGGGCCCCGGGCACCGGGGAGCTGTTTTTT.

This clone was observed once. The chain employs TRBV6-5 and TRBJ1-3; possibly TRBD1 for D (6 bases). The length of the CDR3 is 16 residues. The ends were cut back, 2 bases at V and 1 base at J, with 12 bases in the middle. Germline V gene lookup returns CDR1 MNHEY and CDR2 SVGAGI. As DNA, the CDR3 is TGTGCCAGCAGTTACGGGGGCAGGGGATCTGGAAACACCATATATTTT. It codes for CASSYGGRGSGNTIYF.

V and J are TRBV7-9 and TRBJ2-3, with 8 nucleotides matching TRBD2. J gave up 0 bases and V 3 bases, and 5 bases lay outside the gene matches. CDR1 and CDR2 (germline): SEHNR, FQNEAQ (reference sequence). This CDR3 region has 16 residues. The CDR3 reads CASSFTGGVSTDTQYF. The CDR3 DNA sequence: TGTGCCAGCAGCTTTACCGGGGGGGTTAGCACAGATACGCAGTATTTT.

This chain links TRBV28 with TRBJ2-5; 7 nucleotides align to TRBD2. Trimming at V came to 5 bases and at J to 2 bases, leaving 8 bases not matched to a gene. From germline, CDR1 is MDHEN and CDR2 SYDVKM. This CDR3 is 15 amino acids long. The CDR3 DNA reads TGTGCCAGCAGTGCCCCGGGGGAGGGGCAAGAGACCCAGTACTTC. Its translation is CASSAPGEGQETQYF.

J is TRBJ1-1 and V is TRBV6-5; possibly TRBD1 for D (6 bases). The germline gives CDR1 MNHEY, CDR2 SVGAGI. This CDR3 is 15 amino acids long. Deletions cut 0 bases from V and 3 bases from J, with 11 bases between. The CDR3 reads CASSYSGHRHTEAFF. DNA of the CDR3: TGTGCCAGCAGTTACTCGGGACACCGACACACTGAAGCTTTCTTT.

The chain carries TRBV28 and TRBJ1-5; D is perhaps TRBD1 (5 bases). Between the trimmed V and J ends, which lost 4 bases and 7 bases, there was a span of 20 bases. This CDR3 is 16 amino acids long. In germline, CDR1 is MDHEN, CDR2 SYDVKM. Here the CDR3 reads CASSSPTALKGQPQHF. The CDR3 nucleotides are TGTGCCAGCAGTTCCCCGACAGCTTTAAAGGGACAGCCCCAGCATTTT.

The chain recombines TRBV4-3 with TRBJ2-2, with D perhaps matching TRBD1 (6 bases). CDR3 size: 17 residues. Germline CDR1 is LGHNA and CDR2 is YSLEER. Trimming pared 0 bases from V and 5 bases from J, leaving 16 bases between. The DNA for the CDR3 is TGCGCCAGCAGCCAAGAGAAGACAGGCCGTTCGACCGGGGAGCTGTTTTTT. This sequence encodes CASSQEKTGRSTGELFF.

This chain uses TRBV12-5 with TRBJ2-7; 9 bases agree with TRBD2. V shed 0 bases, J shed 3 bases, and the junction held 6 bases outside the gene matches. The CDR3 has 16 amino acids. CDR1 is LGHNT and CDR2 is FRNRAP in the germline V gene. CDR3 sequence reads: CASGLVVAGVSYEQYF. In nucleotides, the CDR3 is TGTGCTAGTGGTTTGGTCGTAGCGGGAGTAAGCTACGAGCAGTACTTC.

This rearrangement joins TRBV11-3 to TRBJ2-2; 7 bases map to TRBD1. The ends lost 8 bases at V and 7 bases at J; junction bases unmatched: 1. Germline CDR1 and CDR2: SGHNT and YENEEA. CDR3 length: 11 amino acids. The CDR3 spells CASQGDGELFF. DNA of the CDR3: TGTGCCAGCCAGGGGGACGGGGAGCTGTTTTTT.

The chain joins TRBV28 to TRBJ1-2; 7 positions agree with TRBD1. CDR1 and CDR2 (germline): MDHEN, SYDVKM. With V trimmed by 8 bases and J by 4 bases, 7 bases remained unmatched. The CDR3 is 13 residues long. CDR3 DNA: TGTGCCAGCTTGGGCAGGGGGGCCTATGGCTACACCTTC. It is translated as CASLGRGAYGYTF.

The chain employs TRBV28 and TRBJ2-2; 8 bases are shared with TRBD2. The germline V gene has CDR1 MDHEN and CDR2 SYDVKM. CDR3 length: 15 amino acids. The V gene end was trimmed by 8 bases and the J gene end by 6 bases; junction bases not matched to a gene: 11. In DNA, the CDR3 is TGTGCCAGCCACGGGTACGGGGGGGTTGCCGGGGAGCTGTTTTTT. This gives the protein CASHGYGGVAGELFF.

V is TRBV19 and J is TRBJ2-1, with D possibly TRBD1 on 6 matching bases. V gave up 8 bases and J gave up 6 bases, with 23 bases separating them. The CDR3 sequence is 16 residues long. Germline values: CDR1 LNHDA, CDR2 SQIVND (reference sequence). CDR3 sequence: CASRKNRQELFNEQFF. CDR3 nucleotides: TGTGCCAGTCGGAAAAACCGACAGGAGCTTTTCAATGAGCAGTTCTTC.

The chain joins TRBV4-3 to TRBJ1-6, with D uncertain. From germline, CDR1 is LGHNA and CDR2 YSLEER. Between the trimmed V and J ends, which lost 1 base and 9 bases, there was a span of 10 bases. This CDR3 spans 14 amino acids. The CDR3 nucleotides are TGCGCCAGCAGCCAAGGCGGGATAGGTTCACCCCTCCACTTT. Translated, it gives CASSQGGIGSPLHF.

This clone was detected only once. The rearrangement uses TRBV7-9 and TRBJ2-1; 8 positions agree with TRBD2. J lost 0 bases, V lost 5 bases, and 12 bases had no gene match. The V gene's germline CDR1 is SEHNR and CDR2 FQNEAQ (reference sequence). The CDR3 runs to 18 residues. The DNA of the CDR3 is TGTGCCAGCAGCCCGCAGCGGGGGAGACCTAGCTCCTACAATGAGCAGTTCTTC. It codes for CASSPQRGRPSSYNEQFF.

The genes are TRBV6-5 and TRBJ1-1, with a possible D match to TRBD1 (5 bases). Trimming pared 10 bases from V and 0 bases from J, leaving 9 bases between. Germline values: CDR1 MNHEY, CDR2 SVGAGI. This CDR3 comprises 12 residues. CDR3 sequence reads: CATQGLNTEAFF. CDR3 nucleotides: TGTGCCACTCAGGGTTTGAACACTGAAGCTTTCTTT.

This chain uses TRBV7-6 with TRBJ2-5, with D tentatively TRBD1 (6 bases). V was shortened by 8 bases and J by 3 bases, with 28 bases between the two germline ends. CDR3 length equals 18 residues. Germline assignment: CDR1 SGHVS and CDR2 FNYEAQ. The DNA of the CDR3 is TGTGCCAGCGCCCTTCGGGACACTCGAAACTGGATCGAAGAGACCCAGTACTTC. This encodes CASALRDTRNWIEETQYF.

This clone was seen just once. The CDR3 coding sequence is TGTGCCAGCAGCTCCGTGGATCGTCCTACGGGGATGGATACGCAGTATTTT. The encoded protein is CASSSVDRPTGMDTQYF. The chain uses TRBV7-8 and TRBJ2-3; weak D call: TRBD2 (5 bases). The CDR3 loop spans 17 amino acids. The V gene's germline CDR1 is SGHVS and CDR2 FQNEAQ. Trimming cost V 4 bases and J 6 bases, with 23 bases left between them.

The rearrangement links TRBV29-1 to TRBJ2-1; perhaps TRBD1 as D (6 bases). Trimming removed 4 bases at V and 0 bases at J, with 16 bases between. This CDR3 is built from 16 residues. Germline V gives CDR1 SQVTM, CDR2 ANQGSEA. CDR3 nucleotides: TGCAGCGTTGGACAGGTACCGACCAGCTCCTACAATGAGCAGTTCTTC. It encodes CSVGQVPTSSYNEQFF.

V usage is TRBV4-1 and J usage is TRBJ1-2; D not resolved. Trimming left V 0 bases short and J 4 bases short, with 12 bases between. Germline V gene sequence: CDR1 MGHRA, CDR2 YSYEKL. The CDR3 sequence is 15 residues long. The CDR3 nucleotides read TGCGCCAGCAGCCAAGAAACAGATCCTGTCTATGGCTACACCTTC. Amino acids: CASSQETDPVYGYTF.

The chain joins TRBV14 to TRBJ2-7; D unresolved. From germline, CDR1 is SGHDN and CDR2 FVKESK. V shed 4 bases and J shed 1 base, with 8 bases lying between them. The CDR3 sequence is 13 residues long. The CDR3 loop is CASSRVNSYEQYF. The CDR3 DNA reads as TGTGCCAGCAGCCGCGTAAATTCCTACGAGCAGTACTTC.

This clone was recorded a few times. V usage is TRBV9 and J usage is TRBJ2-7, with D perhaps matching TRBD2 (5 bases). V was trimmed by 0 bases and J by 2 bases, leaving 12 bases between them. CDR1 and CDR2 (germline): SGDLS, YYNGEE. The CDR3 has 15 amino acids. The CDR3 sequence is CASSVDPGSTYEQYF. The CDR3 coding sequence is TGTGCCAGCAGCGTAGATCCGGGGTCGACCTACGAGCAGTACTTC.

This chain links TRBV9 with TRBJ1-3, with 8 bases matching TRBD1. Germline V gives CDR1 SGDLS, CDR2 YYNGEE. The ends lost 3 bases at V and 3 bases at J; junction bases unmatched: 2. CDR3 length: 14 amino acids. In DNA form, the CDR3 reads TGTGCCAGCAGCGCGGACAGGGTTGGAAACACCATATATTTT. As protein: CASSADRVGNTIYF.

The chain employs TRBV14 and TRBJ1-6, with 8 positions matching TRBD1. CDR1 is SGHDN, CDR2 FVKESK, per germline. V lost 3 bases, J lost 6 bases, and 13 bases stayed unmatched. The CDR3 extends over 18 amino acids. The CDR3 DNA follows: TGTGCCAGCAGCCAGATACCTCCGGGACAGGCTCCTAATTCACCCCTCCACTTT. As protein: CASSQIPPGQAPNSPLHF.

This clone was counted a single time. J is TRBJ2-7 and V is TRBV19, with 7 bases identical to TRBD2. CDR1 and CDR2 (germline): LNHDA, SQIVND (reference sequence). V trimming: 4 bases; J trimming: 3 bases; junction bases outside the gene matches: 6. The CDR3 is 14 residues long. The CDR3, as DNA: TGTGCCAGTAGTAGTTCGCGGGGGAGCTACGAGCAGTACTTC. Translation gives CASSSSRGSYEQYF. Using reference TRBV19 and TRBJ2-7 for the parts outside the CDR3, the full variable domain is DGGITQSPKYLFRKEGQNVTLSCEQNLNHDAMYWYRQDPGQGLRLIYYSQIVNDFQKGDIAEGYSVSREKKESFPLTVTSAQKNPTAFYLCASSSSRGSYEQYFGPGTRLTVT.

The chain links TRBV6-5 to TRBJ1-3; 7 nucleotides align to TRBD1. This CDR3 is 14 amino acids long. J was trimmed by 0 bases and V by 6 bases; bases with no gene match: 2. CDR1 MNHEY and CDR2 SVGAGI come from the germline V gene. The CDR3, as DNA: TGTGCCAGCAGCCCAGGGGGCTCTGGAAACACCATATATTTT. Amino acid sequence: CASSPGGSGNTIYF.

V gene TRBV11-2 combines with J gene TRBJ2-2; 10 bases fit TRBD2. Germline assignment: CDR1 SGHAT and CDR2 FQNNGV. The CDR3 spans 15 residues. The trim removed 5 bases at V and 6 bases at J, leaving 6 bases unmatched. The CDR3 coding sequence is TGTGCCAGCAGCCCACAGCGGGGGGGCTCCGGGGAGCTGTTTTTT. It yields the protein CASSPQRGGSGELFF.

J is TRBJ1-5 and V is TRBV5-1; 7 bases agree with TRBD1. Germline V gene sequence: CDR1 SGHRS, CDR2 YFSETQ. The CDR3 contains 15 residues. J was trimmed by 5 bases and V by 3 bases; bases with no gene match: 8. In nucleotides, the CDR3 is TGCGCCAGCAGCTCGGAGGGACAGCCTCATCAGCCCCAGCATTTT. Amino acid sequence: CASSSEGQPHQPQHF.

This clone was seen a single time. The J gene is TRBJ1-2, the V gene TRBV5-6; TRBD1 matches 7 bases. Germline CDR1 reads SGHDT; CDR2 reads YYEEEE. Losses at the gene ends were 3 bases for V and 5 bases for J; bases not matched to a gene: 7. The CDR3 length is 14 residues. CDR3 coding DNA: TGTGCCAGCAGCTCGGGGGACAGATCTTATGGCTACACCTTC. Its protein is CASSSGDRSYGYTF.

The chain has TRBV6-5 and TRBJ1-1; no firm D call. This CDR3 has 14 amino acids. Germline CDR1 and CDR2: MNHEY and SVGAGI. Deletions cut 2 bases from V and 0 bases from J, with 7 bases between. CDR3 in DNA: TGTGCCAGCAGTTACATCGAGATGAACACTGAAGCTTTCTTT. It encodes CASSYIEMNTEAFF.

The chain carries TRBV25-1 and TRBJ2-7; 9 bases map to TRBD1. Germline values: CDR1 MGHDK, CDR2 SYGVNS. V was clipped by 2 bases and J by 7 bases; unmatched bases: 9. The CDR3 length is 15 residues. The CDR3 reads CASSEIQDRGREQYF. DNA for the CDR3: TGTGCCAGCAGTGAAATTCAGGACAGGGGTAGGGAGCAGTACTTC.